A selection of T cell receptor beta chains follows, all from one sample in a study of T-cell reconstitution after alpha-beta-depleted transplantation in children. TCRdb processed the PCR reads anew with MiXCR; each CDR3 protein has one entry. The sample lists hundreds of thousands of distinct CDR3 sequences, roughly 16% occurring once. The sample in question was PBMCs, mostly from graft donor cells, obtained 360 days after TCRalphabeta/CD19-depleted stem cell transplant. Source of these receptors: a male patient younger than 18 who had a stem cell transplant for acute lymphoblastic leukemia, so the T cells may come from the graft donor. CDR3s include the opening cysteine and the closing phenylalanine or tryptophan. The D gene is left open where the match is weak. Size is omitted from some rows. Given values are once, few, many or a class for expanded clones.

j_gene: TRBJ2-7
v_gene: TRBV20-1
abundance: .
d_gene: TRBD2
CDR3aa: CSACLGLAGGHDSYEQYF
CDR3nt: TGCAGTGCTTGCCTCGGACTAGCGGGAGGACACGACTCCTACGAGCAGTACTTC

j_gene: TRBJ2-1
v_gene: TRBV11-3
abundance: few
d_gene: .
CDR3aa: CASSATGTRGYNEQFF
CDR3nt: TGTGCCAGCAGCGCCACCGGGACTCGGGGTTACAATGAGCAGTTCTTC

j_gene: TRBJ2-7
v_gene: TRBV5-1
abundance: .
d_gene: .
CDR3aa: CASSFEQGNEQYF
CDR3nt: TGCGCCAGCAGCTTCGAACAGGGCAACGAGCAGTACTTC

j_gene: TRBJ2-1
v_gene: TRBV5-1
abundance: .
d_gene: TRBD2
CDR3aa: CASSLVSGRENEQFF
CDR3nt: TGCGCCAGCAGCTTGGTTAGCGGGAGGGAGAATGAGCAGTTCTTC

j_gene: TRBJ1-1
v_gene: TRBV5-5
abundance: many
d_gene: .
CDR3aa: CASSPGHLIEKAFF
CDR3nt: TGTGCCAGCAGCCCGGGACACCTTATCGAGAAAGCTTTCTTT

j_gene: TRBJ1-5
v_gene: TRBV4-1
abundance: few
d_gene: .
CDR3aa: CASSQVDGAGQPQHF
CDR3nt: TGCGCCAGCAGCCAAGTCGATGGGGCCGGTCAGCCCCAGCATTTT

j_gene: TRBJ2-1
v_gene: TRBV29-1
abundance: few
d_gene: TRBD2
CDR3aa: CSVLNPRTSGRGYNEQFF
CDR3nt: TGCAGCGTTCTGAACCCTCGGACTAGCGGGAGGGGGTACAATGAGCAGTTCTTC

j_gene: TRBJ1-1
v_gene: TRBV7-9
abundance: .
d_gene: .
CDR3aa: CASSLDSAGGSAFF
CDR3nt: TGTGCCAGCAGCTTGGACAGCGCTGGTGGGTCGGCTTTCTTT

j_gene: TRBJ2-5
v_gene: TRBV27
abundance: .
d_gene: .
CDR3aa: CASSNLRQETQYF
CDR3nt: TGTGCCAGCAGTAACCTCCGCCAAGAGACCCAGTACTTC

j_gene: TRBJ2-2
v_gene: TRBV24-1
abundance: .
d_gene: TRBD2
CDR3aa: CATSVGLAGARSTGELFF
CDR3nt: TGTGCCACCAGTGTGGGACTAGCGGGAGCTCGGTCGACCGGGGAGCTGTTTTTT

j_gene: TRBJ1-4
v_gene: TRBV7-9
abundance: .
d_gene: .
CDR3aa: CASSLSGIVNEKLFF
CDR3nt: TGTGCCAGCAGCTTATCCGGGATCGTCAATGAAAAACTGTTTTTT

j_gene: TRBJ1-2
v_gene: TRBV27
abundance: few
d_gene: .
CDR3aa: CASSFLASNYGYTF
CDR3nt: TGTGCCAGCAGTTTTTTAGCGTCTAACTATGGCTACACCTTC

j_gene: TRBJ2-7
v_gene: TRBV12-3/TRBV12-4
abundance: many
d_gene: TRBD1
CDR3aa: CASSPTGVSYEQYF
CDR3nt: TGTGCCAGCAGTCCCACAGGGGTTTCCTACGAGCAGTACTTC

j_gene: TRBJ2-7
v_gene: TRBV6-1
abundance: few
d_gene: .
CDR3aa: CASSSGLQAYEQYF
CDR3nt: TGTGCCAGCAGCTCTGGACTACAGGCCTACGAGCAGTACTTC

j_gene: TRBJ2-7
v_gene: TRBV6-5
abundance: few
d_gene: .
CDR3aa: CASSYGTSDEQYF
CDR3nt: TGTGCCAGCAGTTATGGGACGTCGGACGAGCAGTACTTC

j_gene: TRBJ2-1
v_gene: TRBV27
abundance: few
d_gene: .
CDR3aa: CASSSPLRTDWNEQFF
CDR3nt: TGTGCCAGCAGTTCCCCCTTAAGGACAGACTGGAATGAGCAGTTCTTC

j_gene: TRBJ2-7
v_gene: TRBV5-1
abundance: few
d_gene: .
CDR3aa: CASSLHAGPYEQYF
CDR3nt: TGCGCCAGCAGCTTGCATGCAGGCCCCTACGAGCAGTACTTC

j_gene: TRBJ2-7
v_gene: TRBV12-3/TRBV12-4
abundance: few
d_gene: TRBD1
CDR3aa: CASSLRLTGYEQYF
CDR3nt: TGTGCCAGCAGTTTAAGGCTGACAGGGTACGAGCAGTACTTC

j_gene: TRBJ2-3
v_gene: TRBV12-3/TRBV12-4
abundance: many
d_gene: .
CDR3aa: CASSLWELDTQYF
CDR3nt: TGTGCCAGCAGTTTGTGGGAGCTGGATACGCAGTATTTT

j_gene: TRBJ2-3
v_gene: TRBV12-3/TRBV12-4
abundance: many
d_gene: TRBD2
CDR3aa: CASSFPRTSGLTDTQYF
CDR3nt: TGTGCCAGCAGTTTCCCCCGGACTAGCGGACTCACAGATACGCAGTATTTT

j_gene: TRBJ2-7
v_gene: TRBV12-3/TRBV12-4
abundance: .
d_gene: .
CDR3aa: CASSTIAYEQYF
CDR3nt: TGTGCCAGCAGCACGATAGCCTACGAGCAGTACTTC

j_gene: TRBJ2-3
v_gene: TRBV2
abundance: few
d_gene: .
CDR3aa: CASSREFLTDTQYF
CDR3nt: TGTGCCAGCAGTCGAGAATTCCTCACAGATACGCAGTATTTT

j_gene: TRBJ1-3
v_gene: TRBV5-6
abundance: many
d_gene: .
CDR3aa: CASGDTGNTIYF
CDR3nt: TGTGCCAGCGGGGACACTGGAAACACCATATATTTT

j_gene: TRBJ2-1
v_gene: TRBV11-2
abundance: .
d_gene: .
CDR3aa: CASSLDPGGSYNEQFF
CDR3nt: TGTGCCAGCAGCTTAGATCCCGGGGGATCCTACAATGAGCAGTTCTTC

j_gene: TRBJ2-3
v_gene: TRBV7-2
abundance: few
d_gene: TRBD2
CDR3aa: CASSPKLLAGGTDTQYF
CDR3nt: TGTGCCAGCAGCCCTAAATTACTAGCGGGAGGGACAGATACGCAGTATTTT

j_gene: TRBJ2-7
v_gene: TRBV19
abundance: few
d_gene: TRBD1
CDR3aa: CASSAGQGPSYEQYF
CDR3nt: TGTGCCAGTAGTGCGGGACAGGGCCCTTCCTACGAGCAGTACTTC

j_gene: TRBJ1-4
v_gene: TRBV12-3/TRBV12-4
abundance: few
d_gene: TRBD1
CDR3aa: CASSALGTGPNEKLFF
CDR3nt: TGTGCCAGCAGCGCCCTGGGGACAGGGCCTAATGAAAAACTGTTTTTT

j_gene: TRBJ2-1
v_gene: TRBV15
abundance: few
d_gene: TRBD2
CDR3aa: CATSRDFSGRDNEQFF
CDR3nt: TGTGCCACCAGCAGAGATTTCAGCGGGAGAGACAATGAGCAGTTCTTC

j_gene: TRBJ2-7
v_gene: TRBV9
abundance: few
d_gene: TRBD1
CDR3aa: CASSDQGDTYEQYF
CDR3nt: TGTGCCAGCAGCGATCAGGGGGATACCTACGAGCAGTACTTC

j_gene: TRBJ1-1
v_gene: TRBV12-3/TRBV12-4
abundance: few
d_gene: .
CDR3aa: CASAYRAGMTTEAFF
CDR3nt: TGTGCCAGCGCATACCGGGCAGGTATGACTACTGAAGCTTTCTTT

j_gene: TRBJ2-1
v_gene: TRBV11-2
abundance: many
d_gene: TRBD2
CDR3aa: CASSLGRAGVYKEQFF
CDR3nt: TGTGCCAGCAGCTTAGGCCGTGCGGGAGTGTACAAGGAGCAGTTCTTC

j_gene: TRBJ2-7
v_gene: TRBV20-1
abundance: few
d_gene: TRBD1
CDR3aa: CSARDGTGGKQYF
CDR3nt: TGCAGTGCTAGAGATGGGACAGGGGGAAAGCAGTACTTC

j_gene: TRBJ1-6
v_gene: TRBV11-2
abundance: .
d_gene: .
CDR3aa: CASSLVGGPNSPLHF
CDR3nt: TGTGCCAGCAGCTTAGTGGGAGGGCCTAATTCACCCCTCCACTTT

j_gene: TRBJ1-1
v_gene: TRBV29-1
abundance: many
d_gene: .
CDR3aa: CSVDERRGNTEAFF
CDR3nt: TGCAGCGTTGACGAACGACGAGGGAACACTGAAGCTTTCTTT

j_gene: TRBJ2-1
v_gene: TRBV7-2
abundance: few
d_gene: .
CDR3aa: CASSLAFAYNEQFF
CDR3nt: TGTGCCAGCAGCTTAGCCTTCGCCTACAATGAGCAGTTCTTC

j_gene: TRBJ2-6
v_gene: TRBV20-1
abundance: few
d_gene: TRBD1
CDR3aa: CSAGIQGAGANVLTF
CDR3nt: TGCAGTGCAGGAATCCAGGGGGCTGGGGCCAACGTCCTGACTTTC

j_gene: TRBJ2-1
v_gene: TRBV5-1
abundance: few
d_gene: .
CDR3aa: CASSFGRPSPTRNEQFF
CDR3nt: TGCGCCAGCAGCTTCGGCAGACCGAGCCCTACCCGCAATGAGCAGTTCTTC

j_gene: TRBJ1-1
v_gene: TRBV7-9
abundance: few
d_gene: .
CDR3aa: CASSFASGMRTEAFF
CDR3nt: TGTGCCAGCAGCTTCGCGAGCGGGATGAGGACTGAAGCTTTCTTT

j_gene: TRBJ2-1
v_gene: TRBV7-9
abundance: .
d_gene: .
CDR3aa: CASRSRAGNNEQFF
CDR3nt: TGTGCCAGCAGGTCTCGGGCCGGGAACAATGAGCAGTTCTTC

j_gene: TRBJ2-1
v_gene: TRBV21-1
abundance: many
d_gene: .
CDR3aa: CASSKKGRGSQFF
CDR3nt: TGTGCCAGCAGCAAAAAGGGGAGGGGGAGTCAGTTCTTC

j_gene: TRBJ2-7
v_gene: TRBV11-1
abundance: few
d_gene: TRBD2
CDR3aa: CASSDGYRVAGGPTYEQYF
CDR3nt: TGTGCCAGCTCGGACGGCTACCGGGTAGCGGGAGGGCCCACCTACGAGCAGTACTTC

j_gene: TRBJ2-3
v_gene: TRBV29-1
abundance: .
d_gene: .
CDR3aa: CSVPRSGSTDTQYF
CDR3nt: TGCAGCGTTCCCCGAAGCGGAAGCACAGATACGCAGTATTTT

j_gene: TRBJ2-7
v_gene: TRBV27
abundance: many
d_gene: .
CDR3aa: CASSLVQKYEQYF
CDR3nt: TGTGCCAGCAGTTTAGTACAGAAATACGAGCAGTACTTC